The 28 T cell receptor beta chains below come from one sample, sequenced in a study of PD-1 blockade in classical Hodgkin lymphoma. Noted time point: cycle 4 day 1 (C4D1), after 5 to 7 weeks of nivolumab. Exposure to brentuximab vedotin varied, and each patient had relapsed following autologous stem cell transplantation. From thawed PBMCs, CD8+ T cells were isolated by magnetic negative selection. Sequenced by immunoSEQ multiplex PCR; TCRdb stores in-frame clones only, minus some. Of about 15,000 clones listed, approximately 91% are singletons. The specimen comprised CD8+ T cells from blood, sampled before the fourth cycle of nivolumab. The receptors come from a human donor with classical Hodgkin lymphoma.

The J gene is TRBJ1-5, the V gene TRBV27; D is perhaps TRBD1 (6 bases). The CDR3 is made up of 13 amino acids. Trimming stripped 4 bases from V and 2 bases from J, with 6 bases between. CDR1 is MNHEY and CDR2 is SMNVEV in the germline V gene (reference sequence). The CDR3 sequence: CASSSGGNQPQHF. DNA for the CDR3: TGTGCCAGCAGTTCAGGGGGCAATCAGCCCCAGCATTTT.

The chain is built from TRBV6-5 and TRBJ2-1, with 9 bases identical to TRBD2. This CDR3 region has 13 residues. From germline, CDR1 is MNHEY and CDR2 SVGAGI. The V segment lost 0 bases and the J segment 9 bases; nucleotides outside the gene matches: 0. The CDR3 bases are TGTGCCAGCAGTTACTCAGCGGGAGGTGAGCAGTTCTTC. This codes for CASSYSAGGEQFF.

This rearrangement joins TRBV5-8 to TRBJ2-5, with 9 bases aligning to TRBD2. V lost 2 bases to trimming and J lost 2 bases; unmatched junction nucleotides: 13. Per germline, CDR1 SGHTS and CDR2 YDEGEE. The CDR3 totals 18 residues. CDR3 residues: CASSFGVLGAGGQETQYF. Here the CDR3 DNA reads TGTGCCAGCAGCTTTGGGGTGCTGGGAGCGGGGGGTCAAGAGACCCAGTACTTC.

V is TRBV27 and J is TRBJ2-7; 8 bases fit TRBD2. CDR3 size: 13 residues. Germline CDR1 reads MNHEY; CDR2 reads SMNVEV (reference sequence). Unmatched junction bases numbered 5, after V lost 8 bases and J lost 2 bases. The CDR3 loop is CASGEREPYEQYF. The CDR3 DNA is TGTGCCAGCGGCGAGCGGGAGCCCTACGAGCAGTACTTC.

This clone was recorded only once. The chain recombines TRBV19 with TRBJ2-2; TRBD2 agrees at 10 bases. Per germline, CDR1 LNHDA and CDR2 SQIVND (reference sequence). V shed 9 bases and J 6 bases; nucleotides not matched to a gene: 1. The CDR3 extends over 12 amino acids. The CDR3 sequence: CASSGGAGELFF. The CDR3 DNA reads TGTGCCAGCAGCGGGGGGGCCGGGGAGCTGTTTTTT.

This sequence joins TRBV11-2 and TRBJ2-1; D not resolved. This CDR3 comprises 15 residues. The V gene's germline CDR1 is SGHAT and CDR2 FQNNGV. V was trimmed by 1 base and J by 6 bases, leaving 13 bases between them. The CDR3 loop is CASSLVFSGINEQFF. CDR3 coding DNA: TGTGCCAGCAGCTTAGTTTTTTCAGGAATCAATGAGCAGTTCTTC.

V and J are TRBV19 and TRBJ2-1, with TRBD2 identical over 7 bases. With V trimmed by 1 base and J by 4 bases, 10 bases remained unmatched. The CDR3 is 17 residues long. Per germline, CDR1 LNHDA and CDR2 SQIVND (reference sequence). The CDR3 coding sequence is TGTGCCAGTAGTATAGCCCCTTTGAGGGAGGGTTACAATGAGCAGTTCTTC. It specifies CASSIAPLREGYNEQFF.

The chain links TRBV27 to TRBJ2-5, with D possibly matching TRBD2 (6 bases). Trimming removed 2 bases from V and 0 bases from J, with 10 bases in between. Germline V gives CDR1 MNHEY, CDR2 SMNVEV (reference sequence). The CDR3 covers 15 residues. CDR3 amino acids: CASSLTAGHQETQYF. DNA for the CDR3: TGTGCCAGCAGTTTAACAGCGGGCCACCAAGAGACCCAGTACTTC.

The chain employs TRBV28 and TRBJ1-1, with a possible D match to TRBD1 (5 bases). V dropped 5 bases and J dropped 9 bases, with 13 bases sitting between them. CDR1 is MDHEN, CDR2 SYDVKM, per germline. The CDR3 is made up of 12 amino acids. CDR3 nucleotides: TGTGCCAGCAGTAAGGGGCCTTTTCAAGCTTTCTTT. Residues: CASSKGPFQAFF.

The V gene is TRBV27, the J gene TRBJ1-1; D gene uncertain. The germline CDR1 and CDR2 sequences are MNHEY and SMNVEV (reference sequence). V was shortened by 1 base and J by 0 bases, with 9 bases between the two germline ends. This CDR3 contains 15 residues. CDR3 DNA sequence: TGTGCCAGCAGTTTATGGGCAGGAATGAACACTGAAGCTTTCTTT. This encodes CASSLWAGMNTEAFF.

This rearrangement joins TRBV27 to TRBJ1-5; D uncertain. The CDR3 consists of 13 residues. The V and J ends lost 5 bases and 6 bases respectively, with 11 bases between them. Germline V gene data show CDR1 as MNHEY and CDR2 as SMNVEV (reference sequence). In DNA, the CDR3 is TGTGCCAGCAGTCCACCTGTCAGTCAGCCCCAGCATTTT. Translated: CASSPPVSQPQHF.

The J gene is TRBJ1-5, the V gene TRBV6-5; TRBD1 agrees at 9 bases. This CDR3 comprises 13 residues. CDR1 and CDR2 (germline): MNHEY, SVGAGI. Losses at the gene ends were 6 bases for V and 4 bases for J; bases not matched to a gene: 1. CDR3 sequence reads: CASSDRGNQPQHF. In DNA form, the CDR3 reads TGTGCCAGCAGCGACAGGGGGAATCAGCCCCAGCATTTT.

The chain uses TRBV11-2 and TRBJ2-7; possibly TRBD1 or TRBD2 for D (5 bases each). This CDR3 is built from 12 residues. The germline V gene encodes CDR1 SGHAT and CDR2 FQNNGV. V was trimmed by 11 bases and J by 0 bases, leaving 11 bases between them. The CDR3 region has the DNA TGTGCCTGCCGGGACGGCTCCTACGAGCAGTACTTC. This translates into CACRDGSYEQYF.

The chain uses TRBV7-6 and TRBJ1-4, with a possible D match to TRBD1 (5 bases). Trimming stripped 1 base from V and 2 bases from J, with 11 bases between. The CDR3 length is 16 residues. The germline V gene encodes CDR1 SGHVS and CDR2 FNYEAQ. The CDR3, as DNA: TGTGCCAGCAGCTTAGGTGCGGGGCTTACTAATGAAAAACTGTTTTTT. This translates into CASSLGAGLTNEKLFF.

The chain carries TRBV5-4 and TRBJ2-1, with D possibly being TRBD2 (6 bases). This CDR3 region has 12 residues. Trimming took 4 bases from V and 7 from J, leaving 9 bases between them. Germline CDR1 is SGHNT and CDR2 is YYREEE (reference sequence). As DNA, the CDR3 is TGTGCCAGCAGCCCCAGCGGGAATGAGCAGTTCTTC. Translation gives CASSPSGNEQFF.

The chain employs TRBV6-6 and TRBJ2-7, with D unclear. V lost 0 bases, J lost 3 bases, and 6 bases lay in between. The CDR3 is 13 residues long. Germline CDR1 MNHNY, CDR2 SVGAGI (reference sequence). The CDR3 spells CASSYSGSYEQYF. In DNA, the CDR3 is TGTGCCAGCAGTTACTCGGGCAGCTACGAGCAGTACTTC.

This chain joins TRBV6-1 and TRBJ1-5, with 9 bases identical to TRBD1. CDR1 and CDR2 from the germline V gene are MNHNS and SASEGT. J lost 7 bases, V lost 5 bases, and 9 bases had no gene match. There are 15 residues in the CDR3. CDR3 in DNA: TGTGCCAGCAGTTTGGGGGGACAGGGAGAACAGCCCCAGCATTTT. As protein: CASSLGGQGEQPQHF.

V is TRBV4-1 and J is TRBJ2-7; tentative D call: TRBD2 (6 bases). V shed 4 bases and J shed 0 bases, with 10 bases lying between them. From germline, CDR1 is MGHRA and CDR2 YSYEKL. The length of the CDR3 is 14 residues. The CDR3 protein is CASSRGDGSYEQYF. The CDR3 nucleotides are TGCGCCAGCAGCCGGGGGGACGGCTCCTACGAGCAGTACTTC.

V usage is TRBV7-9 and J usage is TRBJ2-1; D is uncertain. Germline V lookup: CDR1 SEHNR, CDR2 FQNEAQ (reference sequence). V lost 5 bases and J lost 5, with 10 bases in between. The CDR3 runs 13 residues. CDR3 bases: TGTGCCAGCAGCCCGGCAGAGGACAATGAGCAGTTCTTC. Its translation: CASSPAEDNEQFF.

The V call is TRBV7-9, the J call TRBJ2-2, with TRBD1 as a possible D gene (5 bases). Germline values: CDR1 SEHNR, CDR2 FQNEAQ (reference sequence). There are 16 residues in the CDR3. V was pared by 1 base and J by 0 bases, with 9 bases between. The CDR3 sequence is CASSLGRTSNTGELFF. In nucleotides, the CDR3 is TGTGCCAGCAGCTTAGGCAGGACATCGAACACCGGGGAGCTGTTTTTT.

The chain links TRBV7-8 to TRBJ1-4; weak D call: TRBD1 (6 bases). Germline CDR1 is SGHVS and CDR2 is FQNEAQ. Trimming shortened V by 4 bases and J by 5 bases, and 11 bases separated the two germline ends. The CDR3 totals 14 residues. CDR3 nucleotides: TGTGCCAGCAGCTCCACAGGGATCAATGAAAAACTGTTTTTT. This gives the protein CASSSTGINEKLFF. Variable domain in full (rest from reference TRBV7-8 and TRBJ1-4): GAGVSQSPRYKVAKRGQDVALRCDPISGHVSLFWYQQALGQGPEFLTYFQNEAQLDKSGLPSDRFFAERPEGSVSTLKIQRTQQEDSAVYLCASSSTGINEKLFFGSGTQLSVL.

The chain couples TRBV30 to TRBJ1-3, with 8 positions matching TRBD1. Germline V gene lookup returns CDR1 GTSNPN and CDR2 SVGIG (reference sequence). V lost 3 bases and J lost 0; bases outside the gene matches: 13. The CDR3 covers 18 residues. The CDR3 sequence is CAWRHPPGQGLSGNTIYF. The DNA for the CDR3 is TGTGCCTGGAGACACCCCCCCGGACAGGGCCTCTCTGGAAACACCATATATTTT. Complete variable domain (other parts from reference TRBV30 and TRBJ1-3): SQTIHQWPATLVQPVGSPLSLECTVEGTSNPNLYWYRQAAGRGLQLLFYSVGIGQISSEVPQNLSASRPQDRQFILSSKKLLLSDSGFYLCAWRHPPGQGLSGNTIYFGEGSWLTVV.

The chain couples TRBV28 to TRBJ2-7; the D is unclear. Germline-derived CDR1 and CDR2 are MDHEN and SYDVKM. The length of the CDR3 is 13 residues. Trimming took 0 bases from V and 2 from J, leaving 5 bases between them. The CDR3 DNA is TGTGCCAGCAGTTTATGGGCTACCTACGAGCAGTACTTC. Its protein is CASSLWATYEQYF.

The chain is built from TRBV7-9 and TRBJ2-1; 9 bases are a match to TRBD2. There are 14 residues in the CDR3. V lost 3 bases to trimming and J lost 6 bases; unmatched junction nucleotides: 3. The germline CDR1 and CDR2 sequences are SEHNR and FQNEAQ (reference sequence). CDR3 sequence (DNA): TGTGCCAGCAGCTTCCCGGGACTAGCCAATGAGCAGTTCTTC. It specifies CASSFPGLANEQFF.

This clone appeared a single time. The rearrangement links TRBV28 to TRBJ1-3; 11 positions agree with TRBD1. There are 16 residues in the CDR3. Germline trimming cut 3 bases from V and 6 bases from J; bases unmatched to any gene: 7. Germline CDR1 MDHEN, CDR2 SYDVKM. CDR3 nucleotide sequence: TGTGCCAGCAGTTTCGTTCGGGGACAGGGGGTAAACACCATATATTTT. It codes for CASSFVRGQGVNTIYF.

The rearrangement uses TRBV20-1 and TRBJ2-7; D remains unclear. Germline loops: CDR1 DFQATT, CDR2 SNEGSKA (reference sequence). The CDR3 is made up of 11 amino acids. The CDR3 sequence is CSLQTYYEQYF. The CDR3 coding sequence is TGCAGCCTCCAAACCTACTACGAGCAGTACTTC.

The V gene is TRBV21-1, the J gene TRBJ2-4; TRBD2 is the table's D call, not checked against the DNA. TRBV21-1 is a documented pseudogene. The CDR3 extends over 15 amino acids. The CDR3 protein is CASSTTPGTRNIQYF. DNA of the CDR3: TGTGCCAGCAGCACCACCCCCGGGACTAGAAACATTCAGTACTTC.

The rearrangement links TRBV28 to TRBJ2-5; 12 bases line up with TRBD2. J was trimmed by 5 bases and V by 4 bases; bases with no gene match: 11. The CDR3 contains 17 residues. Germline V gene data show CDR1 as MDHEN and CDR2 as SYDVKM. The CDR3 DNA reads TGTGCCAGCAGTTACCTCCGACTAGCGGGAGTTATGGAGACCCAGTACTTC. It is translated as CASSYLRLAGVMETQYF. The full variable domain, its missing parts supplied by reference TRBV28 and TRBJ2-5, is DVKVTQSSRYLVKRTGEKVFLECVQDMDHENMFWYRQDPGLGLRLIYFSYDVKMKEKGDIPEGYSVSREKKERFSLILESASTNQTSMYLCASSYLRLAGVMETQYFGPGTRLLVL.